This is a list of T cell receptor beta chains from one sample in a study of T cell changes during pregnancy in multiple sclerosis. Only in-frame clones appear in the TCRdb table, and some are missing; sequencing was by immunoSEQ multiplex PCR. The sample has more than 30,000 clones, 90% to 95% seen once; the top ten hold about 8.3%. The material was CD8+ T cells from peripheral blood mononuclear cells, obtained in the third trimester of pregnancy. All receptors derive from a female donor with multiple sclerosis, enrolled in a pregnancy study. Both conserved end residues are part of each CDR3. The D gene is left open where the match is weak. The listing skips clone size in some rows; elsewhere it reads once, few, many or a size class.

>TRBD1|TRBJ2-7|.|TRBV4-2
CASSQLPQGFNEQYF
TGTGCCAGCAGCCAACTTCCACAGGGGTTCAACGAGCAGTACTTC
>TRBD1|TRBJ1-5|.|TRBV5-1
CASSPVPGQGAGNQPQHF
TGCGCCAGCAGCCCAGTTCCGGGACAGGGGGCGGGCAATCAGCCCCAGCATTTT
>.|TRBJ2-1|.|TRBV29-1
CSVDSSSYNEQFF
TGCAGCGTAGACAGCAGCTCCTACAATGAGCAGTTCTTC
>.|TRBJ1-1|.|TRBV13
CASSSGQNTEAFF
TGTGCCAGCAGCTCTGGACAGAACACTGAAGCTTTCTTT
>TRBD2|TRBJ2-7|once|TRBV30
CAWRRGGEGYEQYF
TGTGCCTGGAGGAGGGGAGGGGAAGGCTACGAGCAGTACTTC
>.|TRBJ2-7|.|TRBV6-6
CASSQGSREQYF
TGTGCCAGCAGCCAGGGATCCCGCGAGCAGTACTTC
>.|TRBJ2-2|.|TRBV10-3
CAITDSTGELFF
TGTGCCATCACCGACAGCACCGGGGAGCTGTTTTTT
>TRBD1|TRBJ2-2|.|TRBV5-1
CASSFGQGGSGELFF
TGCGCCAGCAGCTTTGGACAGGGAGGATCCGGGGAGCTGTTTTTT
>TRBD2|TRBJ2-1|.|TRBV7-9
CASSLVALAGGLYNEQFF
TGTGCCAGCAGCTTAGTGGCACTAGCGGGGGGCTTATACAATGAGCAGTTCTTC
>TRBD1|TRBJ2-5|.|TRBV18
CASSPWRGSQGGVQETQYF
TGTGCCAGCTCACCATGGAGGGGTTCACAGGGGGGCGTCCAAGAGACCCAGTACTTC
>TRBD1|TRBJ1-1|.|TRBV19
CASSTDRGGTTEAFF
TGTGCCAGTAGTACGGACAGGGGTGGAACCACTGAAGCTTTCTTT
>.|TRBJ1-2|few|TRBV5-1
CASSFNLWTAVLYGYTF
TGCGCCAGCAGCTTCAACCTTTGGACAGCCGTACTCTATGGCTACACCTTC
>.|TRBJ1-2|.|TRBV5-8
CATAGGAGANYGYTF
TGTGCCACTGCAGGAGGGGCCGGAGCTAACTATGGCTACACCTTC
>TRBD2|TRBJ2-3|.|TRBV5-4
CASILAGGPADTQYF
TGTGCCAGCATCCTAGCGGGGGGGCCTGCAGATACGCAGTATTTT
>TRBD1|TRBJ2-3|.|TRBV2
CASRRSGGTDTQYF
TGTGCCAGCAGACGTTCAGGGGGAACAGATACGCAGTATTTT
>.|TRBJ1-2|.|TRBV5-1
CASNSGQDYGYTF
TGCGCCAGCAACTCTGGACAAGACTATGGCTACACCTTC
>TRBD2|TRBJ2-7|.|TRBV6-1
CASSGGVSGGYEQYF
TGTGCCAGCAGTGGGGGGGTCAGCGGGGGATACGAGCAGTACTTC
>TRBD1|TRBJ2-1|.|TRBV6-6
CASSYSGQGNEQFF
TGTGCCAGCAGTTATTCCGGACAGGGCAATGAGCAGTTCTTC
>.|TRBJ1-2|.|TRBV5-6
CASTPEAAGYGYTF
TGTGCCAGCACCCCGGAGGCTGCGGGCTATGGCTACACCTTC
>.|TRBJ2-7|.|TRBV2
CASRRYEQYF
TGTGCCAGCCGCCGGTACGAGCAGTACTTC
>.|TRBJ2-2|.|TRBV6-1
CASSELIAGNTGELFF
TGTGCCAGCAGTGAATTGATAGCTGGGAACACCGGGGAGCTGTTTTTT
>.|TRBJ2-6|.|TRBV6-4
CASSDSRSSGANVLTF
TGTGCCAGCAGTGACTCGCGGAGCTCTGGGGCCAACGTCCTGACTTTC
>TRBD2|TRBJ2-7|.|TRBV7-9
CASSLPLAGSYEQYF
TGTGCCAGCAGCTTACCTCTAGCGGGATCCTACGAGCAGTACTTC
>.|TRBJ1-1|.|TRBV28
CASSFPPGQGTEAFF
TGTGCCAGCAGTTTCCCCCCGGGGCAGGGGACTGAAGCTTTCTTT
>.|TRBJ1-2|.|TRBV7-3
CASSPSQALGGYTF
TGTGCCAGCAGCCCCTCACAGGCACTGGGGGGCTACACCTTC
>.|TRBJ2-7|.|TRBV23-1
CASSQSWRAHEQYF
TGCGCCAGCAGTCAATCGTGGAGGGCCCACGAGCAGTACTTC
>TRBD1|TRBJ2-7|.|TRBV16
CASSHGTGNLHEQYF
TGTGCCAGCAGCCATGGGACAGGGAATCTACACGAGCAGTACTTC
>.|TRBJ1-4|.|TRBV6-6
CASSYSGHDEKLFF
TGTGCCAGCAGTTACTCAGGACACGACGAAAAACTGTTTTTT
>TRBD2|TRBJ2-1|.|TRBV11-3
CASSSRGTQRGGNEQFF
TGTGCCAGCAGCTCCCGGGGAACTCAGCGGGGGGGCAATGAGCAGTTCTTC
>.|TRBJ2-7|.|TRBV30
CAWSTLTGVYEQYF
TGTGCCTGGAGTACCCTGACAGGCGTCTACGAGCAGTACTTC
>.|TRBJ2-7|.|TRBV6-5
CASRPYAAASYEQYF
TGTGCCAGCAGGCCCTATGCGGCGGCATCCTACGAGCAGTACTTC
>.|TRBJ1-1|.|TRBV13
CASSLEETEAFF
TGTGCCAGCAGCTTGGAGGAGACTGAAGCTTTCTTT
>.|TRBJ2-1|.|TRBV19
CASSTARQSTYNEQFF
TGTGCCAGTAGTACCGCAAGACAGAGCACCTACAATGAGCAGTTCTTC
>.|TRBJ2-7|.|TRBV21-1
CASSKLAAARRLAATYEQYF
TGTGCCAGCAGCAAACTTGCGGCGGCCAGAAGACTAGCGGCTACCTACGAGCAGTACTTC
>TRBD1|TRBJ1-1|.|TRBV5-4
CASSFGGGGTEAFF
TGTGCCAGCAGCTTTGGAGGGGGCGGCACTGAAGCTTTCTTT
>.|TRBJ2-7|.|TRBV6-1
CASSESQGSSYEQYF
TGTGCCAGCAGTGAATCCCAGGGGAGCTCCTACGAGCAGTACTTC
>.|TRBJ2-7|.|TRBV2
CASSEGAGSDYEQYF
TGTGCCAGCAGTGAAGGTGCAGGATCGGACTACGAGCAGTACTTC
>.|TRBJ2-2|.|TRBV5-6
CASSLRGAANTGELFF
TGTGCCAGCAGCCTCAGGGGTGCAGCGAACACCGGGGAGCTGTTTTTT
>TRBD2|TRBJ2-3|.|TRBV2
CASPRSGGDTDTQYF
TGTGCCAGCCCGAGAAGCGGGGGGGACACAGATACGCAGTATTTT
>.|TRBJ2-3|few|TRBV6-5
CASKRGTDTQYF
TGTGCCAGCAAGAGGGGCACAGATACGCAGTATTTT
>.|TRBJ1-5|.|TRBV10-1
CASIPKRGGNQPQHF
TGCGCCAGCATCCCAAAAAGGGGCGGCAATCAGCCCCAGCATTTT
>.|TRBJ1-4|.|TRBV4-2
CASSQIETNEKLFF
TGTGCCAGCAGCCAAATAGAAACTAATGAAAAACTGTTTTTT
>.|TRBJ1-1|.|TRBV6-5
CASSAASGGWDEAFF
TGTGCCAGCAGTGCCGCTTCGGGCGGGTGGGATGAAGCTTTCTTT
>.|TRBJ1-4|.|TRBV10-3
CASCGVLREKLFF
TGTGCCAGTTGCGGGGTCCTCAGAGAAAAACTGTTTTTT
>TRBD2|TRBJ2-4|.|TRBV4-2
CASSRRASGGPIKNIQYF
TGTGCCAGCAGCCGCCGCGCAAGCGGGGGCCCAATAAAAAACATTCAGTACTTC
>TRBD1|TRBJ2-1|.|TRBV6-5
CASSLSGGRYNEQFF
TGTGCCAGCAGCCTCTCAGGGGGAAGGTACAATGAGCAGTTCTTC
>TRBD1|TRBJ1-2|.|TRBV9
CASSVDGTDGYTF
TGTGCCAGCAGCGTAGACGGGACAGATGGCTACACCTTC
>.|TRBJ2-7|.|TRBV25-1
CASSEGSGEYEQYF
TGTGCCAGCAGTGAAGGGTCAGGGGAATACGAGCAGTACTTC
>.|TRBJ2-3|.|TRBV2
CARLGGDTDTQYF
TGTGCCAGGCTTGGCGGGGACACAGATACGCAGTATTTT
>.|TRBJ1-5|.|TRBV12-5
CASGLVDFQTWPQHF
TGTGCTAGTGGTTTGGTAGATTTCCAGACATGGCCCCAGCATTTT
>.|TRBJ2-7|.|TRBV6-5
CASSPTGYEQYF
TGTGCCAGCAGTCCGACAGGCTACGAGCAGTACTTC